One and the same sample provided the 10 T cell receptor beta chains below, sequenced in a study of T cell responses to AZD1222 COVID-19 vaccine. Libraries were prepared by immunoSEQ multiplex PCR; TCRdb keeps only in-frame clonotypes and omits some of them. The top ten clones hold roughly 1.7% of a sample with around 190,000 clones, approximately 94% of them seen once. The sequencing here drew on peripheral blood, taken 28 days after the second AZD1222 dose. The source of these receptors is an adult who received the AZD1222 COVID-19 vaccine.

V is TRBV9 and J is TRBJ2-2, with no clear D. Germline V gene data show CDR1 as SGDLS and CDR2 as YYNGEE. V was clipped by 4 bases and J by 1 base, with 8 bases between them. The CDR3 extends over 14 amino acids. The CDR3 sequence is CASSLTVNTGELFF. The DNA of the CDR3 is TGTGCCAGCAGCTTGACGGTGAACACCGGGGAGCTGTTTTTT.

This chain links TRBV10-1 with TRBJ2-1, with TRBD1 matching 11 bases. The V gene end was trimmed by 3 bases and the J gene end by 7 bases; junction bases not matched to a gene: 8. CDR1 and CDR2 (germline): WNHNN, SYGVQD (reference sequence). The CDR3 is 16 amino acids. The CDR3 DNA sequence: TGCGCCAGCAGTGAACTGCCCGGACAGGGGGCGAATGAGCAGTTCTTC. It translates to CASSELPGQGANEQFF.

The CDR3: CASSLMVREQGSEAFF. DNA for the CDR3: TGTGCCAGCAGCCTAATGGTGAGGGAGCAGGGTTCTGAAGCTTTCTTT. This chain connects TRBV7-6 to TRBJ1-1; D possibly corresponds to TRBD1 (5 bases). This CDR3 region has 16 residues. Trimming pared 5 bases from V and 6 bases from J, leaving 22 bases between. Germline V gives CDR1 SGHVS, CDR2 FNYEAQ.

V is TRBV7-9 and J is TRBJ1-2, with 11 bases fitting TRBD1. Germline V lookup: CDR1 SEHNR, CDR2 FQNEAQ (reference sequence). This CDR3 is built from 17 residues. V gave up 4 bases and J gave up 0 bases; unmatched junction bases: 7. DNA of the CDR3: TGTGCCAGCAGCTACCGGACAGGGGGCATCTCTAACTATGGCTACACCTTC. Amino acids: CASSYRTGGISNYGYTF.

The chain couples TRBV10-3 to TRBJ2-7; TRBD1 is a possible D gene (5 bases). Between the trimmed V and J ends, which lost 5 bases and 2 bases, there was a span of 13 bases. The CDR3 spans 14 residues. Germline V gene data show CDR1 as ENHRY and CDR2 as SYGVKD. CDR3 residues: CAISQDTFPYEQYF. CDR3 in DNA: TGTGCCATCAGTCAGGACACCTTCCCCTACGAGCAGTACTTC.

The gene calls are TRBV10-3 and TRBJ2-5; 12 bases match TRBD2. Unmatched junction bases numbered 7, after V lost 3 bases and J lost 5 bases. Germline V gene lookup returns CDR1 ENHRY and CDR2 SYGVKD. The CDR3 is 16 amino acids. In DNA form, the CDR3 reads TGTGCCATCAGTGATTCTAGCGGGAGGGCCCGTGAGACCCAGTACTTC. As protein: CAISDSSGRARETQYF.

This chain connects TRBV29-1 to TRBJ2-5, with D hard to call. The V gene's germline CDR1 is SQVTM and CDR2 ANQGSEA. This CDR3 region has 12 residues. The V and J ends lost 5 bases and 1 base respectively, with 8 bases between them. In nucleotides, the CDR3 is TGCAGCGTTCGCAGTCTCCAAGAGACCCAGTACTTC. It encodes CSVRSLQETQYF.

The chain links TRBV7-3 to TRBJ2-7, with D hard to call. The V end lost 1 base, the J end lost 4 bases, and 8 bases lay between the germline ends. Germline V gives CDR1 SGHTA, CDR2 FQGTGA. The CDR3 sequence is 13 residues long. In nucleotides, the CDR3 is TGTGCCAGCAGCTTAAATGCAGGTTACGAGCAGTACTTC. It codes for CASSLNAGYEQYF.

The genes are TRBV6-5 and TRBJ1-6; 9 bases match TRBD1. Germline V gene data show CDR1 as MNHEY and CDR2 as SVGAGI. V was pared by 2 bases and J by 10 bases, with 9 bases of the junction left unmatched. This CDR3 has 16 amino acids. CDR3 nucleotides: TGTGCCAGCAGTTACCGTTCCGGGACAGGGAACTCACCCCTCCACTTT. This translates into CASSYRSGTGNSPLHF.

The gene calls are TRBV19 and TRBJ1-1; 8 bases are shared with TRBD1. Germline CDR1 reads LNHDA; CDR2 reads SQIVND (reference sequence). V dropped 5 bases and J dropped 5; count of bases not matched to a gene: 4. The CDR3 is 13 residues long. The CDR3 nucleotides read TGTGCCAGTAGTGTGGACAGGGAGACTGAAGCTTTCTTT. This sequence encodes CASSVDRETEAFF.